The 3 T cell receptor beta chains in this list originate from one sample, sequenced in a study of radiation and T cells in renal cell carcinoma. Noted time point: blood 4 weeks post-SBRT, at nephrectomy. The treatment was: 15 Gy SBRT to primary tumor, nephrectomy 4 weeks later. Measured with immunoSEQ multiplex PCR; TCRdb has only the in-frame clones, and not every one. The sample contains roughly 100,000 clones, 84% of which appear only once. The sequencing here drew on blood, taken from a patient whose treatment included radiotherapy and nephrectomy. Receptors originate from a man aged 55 to 70 with renal cell carcinoma.

J is TRBJ1-1 and V is TRBV28; maybe TRBD1 (5 bases). Trimming took 6 bases from V and 1 from J, leaving 9 bases between them. Germline assignment: CDR1 MDHEN and CDR2 SYDVKM. This CDR3 contains 13 residues. CDR3 amino acids: CASSREWNTEAFF. CDR3 sequence (DNA): TGTGCCAGCAGCAGGGAATGGAACACTGAAGCTTTCTTT.

CDR3 residues: CASSRTVGQPQHF. The CDR3 DNA reads TGCGCCAGCAGCCGAACAGTGGGTCAGCCCCAGCATTTT. V is TRBV4-1 and J is TRBJ1-5; no firm D call. The V end was cut by 4 bases, the J end by 6 bases, with 10 bases between. Germline V gene data show CDR1 as MGHRA and CDR2 as YSYEKL. CDR3 size: 13 residues.

The chain employs TRBV6-5 and TRBJ1-2; D not resolved. The CDR3 spans 13 residues. Trimming removed 0 bases from V and 7 bases from J, with 9 bases in between. In germline, CDR1 is MNHEY, CDR2 SVGAGI. The CDR3 sequence: CASSYSRAPGYTF. For the CDR3, the DNA is TGTGCCAGCAGTTACTCGCGAGCCCCTGGCTACACCTTC.